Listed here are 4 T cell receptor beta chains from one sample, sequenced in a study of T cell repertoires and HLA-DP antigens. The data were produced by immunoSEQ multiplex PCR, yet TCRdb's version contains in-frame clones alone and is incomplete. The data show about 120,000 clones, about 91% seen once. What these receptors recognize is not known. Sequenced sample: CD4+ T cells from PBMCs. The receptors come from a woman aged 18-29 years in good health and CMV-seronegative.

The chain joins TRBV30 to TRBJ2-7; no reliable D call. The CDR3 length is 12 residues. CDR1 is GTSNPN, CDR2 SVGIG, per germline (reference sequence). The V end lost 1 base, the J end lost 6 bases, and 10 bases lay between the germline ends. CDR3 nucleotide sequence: TGTGCCTGGAGTGGGGCCGGTGTCGAGCAGTACTTC. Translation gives CAWSGAGVEQYF.

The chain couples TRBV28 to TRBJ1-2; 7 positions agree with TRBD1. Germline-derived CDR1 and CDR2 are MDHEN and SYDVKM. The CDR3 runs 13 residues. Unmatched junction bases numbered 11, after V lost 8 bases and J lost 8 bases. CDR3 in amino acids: CASGGRQGGGYTF. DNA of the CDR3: TGTGCCAGCGGAGGGAGACAGGGAGGAGGCTACACCTTC.

CDR3 DNA sequence: TGTGCCAGCAGCTTAGACGGTTTCTATGAAAAACTGTTTTTT. Its protein product is CASSLDGFYEKLFF. This chain connects TRBV11-2 to TRBJ1-4; the D is unclear. The CDR3 runs 14 residues. Per the germline V gene, CDR1 is SGHAT and CDR2 is FQNNGV. The V and J ends lost 0 bases and 6 bases respectively, with 8 bases between them.

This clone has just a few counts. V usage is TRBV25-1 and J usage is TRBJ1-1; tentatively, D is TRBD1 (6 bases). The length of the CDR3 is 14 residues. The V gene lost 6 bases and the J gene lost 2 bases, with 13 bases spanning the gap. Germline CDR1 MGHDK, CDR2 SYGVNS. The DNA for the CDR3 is TGTGCCAGCAGGCAGACAGGATCAAACACTGAAGCTTTCTTT. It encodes CASRQTGSNTEAFF.